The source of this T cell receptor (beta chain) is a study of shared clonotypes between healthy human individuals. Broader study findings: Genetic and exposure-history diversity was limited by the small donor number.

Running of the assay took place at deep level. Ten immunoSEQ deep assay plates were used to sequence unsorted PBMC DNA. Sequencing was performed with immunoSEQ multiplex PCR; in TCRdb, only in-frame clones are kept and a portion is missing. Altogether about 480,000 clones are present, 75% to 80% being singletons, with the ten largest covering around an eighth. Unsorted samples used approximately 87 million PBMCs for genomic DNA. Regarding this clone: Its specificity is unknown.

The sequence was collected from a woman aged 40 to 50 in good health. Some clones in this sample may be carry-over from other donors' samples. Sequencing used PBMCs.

The CDR3 DNA follows: TGTGCCAGCAGCTTAGAAAACGAGCAGTACTTC. This encodes CASSLENEQYF. The V and J genes are TRBV7-8 and TRBJ2-7; the D is unclear. Germline V CDR1 and CDR2: SGHVS, FQNEAQ. Trimming removed 1 base from V and 5 bases from J, with 3 bases in between. This CDR3 region has 11 residues.